This TCR beta chain stems from a study of blood T cells in healthy people across ages (dated by TCRdb to about 2015). For the wider study: In model experiments, template switching captured about one uniquely barcoded TCR beta cDNA molecule for every two T cells. To avoid experimental bias, donors of different ages were randomly spread across the sequencing lanes. Age-related changes in TCR beta repertoire diversity were measured in the study by deep sequencing normalized with unique cDNA molecular identifiers. Four age groups were formed from the donors: young (average about 16 years), middle-aged (approximately 39), aged (roughly 59) and long-lived (more than 75). The study analyzed two additional independent replicas of 1 million unique cDNA reads from the same blood draw for two donors, one aged 18 to 30 and one aged 80 or older. General study outcomes and caveats: Observed TCR beta diversity per million T cells fell roughly linearly with age, and a significant reduction was already apparent by age roughly 40. Compared with the aged group, the long-lived group had more naive CD4+ T cells, fewer expanded clones and increased TCR diversity, suggesting age selection. Because profiling used bulk unsorted PBMCs, naive and antigen-experienced compartments could not be compared conclusively. Estimates of total diversity based on one million sequenced T cells were regarded as lower bounds and as underestimates. A strong correlation was found between observed TCR beta diversity and the percentage of naive T cells measured by flow cytometry. Because the CMV infection status of the donors was unknown, age-related changes in expanded clonotypes may potentially have been confounded.

Libraries were constructed by 5' RACE. The sample was run on an Illumina HiSeq 2500. A second PCR of about 6 to 11 cycles was performed with a sample-barcoded 5' primer and a J-beta primer mix. Each TCR beta cDNA molecule received a unique molecular identifier from a template-switch 5' adaptor carrying 12 random nucleotides. Each sample yielded at least 3 million CDR3-containing paired-end reads. The Mint cDNA synthesis kit, primed by a TRBC-specific oligonucleotide, was used to synthesize first-strand cDNA from all RNA. Following uracil-DNA glycosylase treatment, a first 18-cycle PCR with universal primers M1SS and BC2_uni_R was performed on all cDNA. The paper's data handling went like this. For normalization, 1 million high-quality reads, each with a distinct molecular identifier, were randomly selected from each sample. Reads sharing molecular identifiers were discarded rather than binned into consensus sequences. MiTCR, with a Q25 quality threshold and the strictest error-elimination algorithm, was used for CDR3 identification, clonotype clustering and error correction. A nonparametric unseen species model using Euler transformation provided a lower-bound estimate of total TCR beta diversity. TCRdb took the public reads, trimmed them with fastp at Q25, ran MiXCR for clone calling and kept in-frame beta chains. Rows with one shared CDR3 protein collapse into an entry with the most common genes and DNA. The V and J calls were determined by TCRdb, not by the authors. For this sample the table gives hundreds of thousands of distinct CDR3 sequences, of which about 52% were detected only once. Roughly 30% of the sample rests with the top ten.

About this clonotype: What antigen it recognizes has not been identified. No per-base quality is available; no much larger clone lies one base away.

The donors were around 39 Caucasian individuals from Russia, aged 6 to 90 years, who were systemically healthy. Each donor gave 9.5 to 10 milliliters of peripheral blood, drawn into EDTA-treated Vacutainer tubes. Ficoll-Paque density-gradient centrifugation was used to isolate PBMCs, with at least 6.5 million per sample. Total RNA was extracted from PBMCs with Trizol reagent, with at least 6 micrograms obtained per sample. Naive CD45RAhigh/CD27high T cell percentages were measured by flow cytometry on a PBMC aliquot from every donor. The TCR was taken from a woman aged 55-70 years in good health. The sequencing sample was made of blood.

The base sequence is TGTGCCAGCAGCTCCGTGGCCCGTGCTAGGTCCTACGAGCAGTACTTC. This gives the protein CASSSVARARSYEQYF. Here the chain combines TRBV7-9 and TRBJ2-7; the D gene identity is not certain. The junction shows trimming of 4 bases on V and 1 base on J, plus 17 bases between the germline ends. The CDR3, from cysteine to phenylalanine, totals 16 residues. Of the read, only the CDR3 DNA is kept; its 48 bases are in frame from base 1. The CDR1 and CDR2 encoded by the germline V gene (reference sequence) are SEHNR and FQNEAQ.